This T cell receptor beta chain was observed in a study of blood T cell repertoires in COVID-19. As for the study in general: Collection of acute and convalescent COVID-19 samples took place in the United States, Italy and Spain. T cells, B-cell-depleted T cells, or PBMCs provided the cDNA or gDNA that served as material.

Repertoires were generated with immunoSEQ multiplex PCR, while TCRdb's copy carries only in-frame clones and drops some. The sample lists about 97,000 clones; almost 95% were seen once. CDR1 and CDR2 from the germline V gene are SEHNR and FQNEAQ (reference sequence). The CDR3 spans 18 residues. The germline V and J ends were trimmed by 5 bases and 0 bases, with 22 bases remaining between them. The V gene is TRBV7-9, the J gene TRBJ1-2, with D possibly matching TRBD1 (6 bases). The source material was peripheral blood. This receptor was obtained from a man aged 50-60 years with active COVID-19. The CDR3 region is CASSNLQGVDYSNYGYTF. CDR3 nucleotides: TGTGCCAGCAGCAACCTACAGGGTGTAGATTATTCTAACTATGGCTACACCTTC.